These 5 T cell receptor beta chains were sequenced from one sample in a study of blood T cell repertoires in COVID-19. Produced via immunoSEQ multiplex PCR; TCRdb's table is partial and in-frame only. The sample lists 100,000 to 150,000 clones, around nine tenths occurring once. The sequenced sample was peripheral blood. The receptor set was obtained from an elderly woman with acute or convalescent COVID-19.

This clone was detected only once. The rearrangement joins TRBV29-1 to TRBJ2-2; a possible D gene is TRBD2 (6 bases). V lost 7 bases to trimming and J lost 2 bases, with 14 bases between them. This CDR3 spans 14 amino acids. Looked up from germline, CDR1 is SQVTM and CDR2 is ANQGSEA. Here the CDR3 DNA reads TGCAGCGCTAATACGGGAGCTAACACCGGGGAGCTGTTTTTT. Its protein is CSANTGANTGELFF.

The chain uses TRBV27 and TRBJ2-6, with 8 bases lining up with TRBD1. The CDR3 is 19 amino acids. J gave up 1 base and V 2 bases, and 10 bases lay outside the gene matches. CDR1 is MNHEY and CDR2 is SMNVEV in the germline V gene (reference sequence). CDR3 residues: CASSLGLVTGVSGANVLTF. DNA of the CDR3: TGTGCCAGCAGTTTAGGTCTGGTGACAGGGGTATCTGGGGCCAACGTCCTGACTTTC.

The gene calls are TRBV18 and TRBJ1-1, with TRBD1 identical over 8 bases. This CDR3 spans 13 amino acids. V gave up 5 bases and J gave up 1 base; unmatched junction bases: 0. The germline V gene encodes CDR1 KGHSH and CDR2 LQKENI. In nucleotides, the CDR3 is TGTGCCAGCTCAGGACAGGGGAACACTGAAGCTTTCTTT. Amino acid sequence: CASSGQGNTEAFF.

CDR3 in DNA: TGTGCCAGTAATTTGGACAGGGACTATGGCTACACCTTC. Translated: CASNLDRDYGYTF. V and J are TRBV19 and TRBJ1-2, with 8 bases lining up with TRBD1. The CDR3 has 13 residues. V trimming: 7 bases; J trimming: 3 bases; junction bases outside the gene matches: 4. The V gene's germline CDR1 is LNHDA and CDR2 SQIVND (reference sequence).

The rearrangement uses TRBV28 and TRBJ1-2, with 8 bases that match TRBD1. CDR3 size: 14 residues. Germline V gene data show CDR1 as MDHEN and CDR2 as SYDVKM. The trim removed 6 bases at V and 2 bases at J, leaving 5 bases unmatched. CDR3 protein: CASSLGQGNYGYTF. For the CDR3, the DNA is TGTGCCAGCAGCCTAGGACAGGGCAACTATGGCTACACCTTC.